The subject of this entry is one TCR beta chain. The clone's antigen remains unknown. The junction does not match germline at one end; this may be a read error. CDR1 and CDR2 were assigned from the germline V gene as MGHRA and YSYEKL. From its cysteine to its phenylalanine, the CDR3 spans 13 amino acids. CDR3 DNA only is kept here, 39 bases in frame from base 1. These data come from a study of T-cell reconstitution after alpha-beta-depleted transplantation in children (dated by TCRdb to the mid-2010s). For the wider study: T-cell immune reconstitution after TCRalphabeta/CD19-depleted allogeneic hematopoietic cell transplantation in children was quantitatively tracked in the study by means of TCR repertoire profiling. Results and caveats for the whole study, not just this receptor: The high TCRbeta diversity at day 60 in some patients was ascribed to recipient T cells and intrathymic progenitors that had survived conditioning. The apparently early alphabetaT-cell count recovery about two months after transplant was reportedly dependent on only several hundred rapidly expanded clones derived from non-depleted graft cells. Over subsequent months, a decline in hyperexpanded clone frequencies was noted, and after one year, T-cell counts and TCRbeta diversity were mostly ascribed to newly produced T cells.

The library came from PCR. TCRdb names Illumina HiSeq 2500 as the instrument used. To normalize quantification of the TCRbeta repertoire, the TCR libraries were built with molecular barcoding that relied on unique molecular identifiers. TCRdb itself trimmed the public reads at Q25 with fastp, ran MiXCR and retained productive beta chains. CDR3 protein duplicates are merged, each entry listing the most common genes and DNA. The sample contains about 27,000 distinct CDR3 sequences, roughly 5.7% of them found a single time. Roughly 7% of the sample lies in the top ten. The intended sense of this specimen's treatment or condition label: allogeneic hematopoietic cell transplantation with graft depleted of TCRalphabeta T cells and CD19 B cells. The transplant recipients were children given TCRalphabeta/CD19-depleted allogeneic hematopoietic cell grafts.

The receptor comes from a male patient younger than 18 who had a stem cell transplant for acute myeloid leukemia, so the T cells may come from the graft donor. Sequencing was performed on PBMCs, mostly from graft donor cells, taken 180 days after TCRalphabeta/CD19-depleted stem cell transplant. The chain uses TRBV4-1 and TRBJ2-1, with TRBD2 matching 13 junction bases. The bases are TGCGCCAGCAGCCAGCGACTAGCGGGGGGCCCCTGCTTC. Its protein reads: CASSQRLAGGPCF.